These T cell receptor beta chains were read from a single sample in a study of T-cell reconstitution after alpha-beta-depleted transplantation in children. Via MiXCR, TCRdb re-called the PCR reads, giving one row per CDR3 protein. The sample lists around 960,000 distinct CDR3 sequences, 25% to 35% occurring once. The specimen was PBMCs, mostly from graft donor cells, collected 360 days after TCRalphabeta/CD19-depleted stem cell transplant. The origin of the receptors is a boy under three years old who had a stem cell transplant for SCID, so the T cells may come from the graft donor. The CDR3 runs from the conserved cysteine through the conserved F or W. The D gene is left open where the match is weak. Size is stated for part of the rows, as once, few or many counts, or as a class when the clone is expanded.

>NA|NA|TRBJ1-1|TRBV5-1
TGCGCCAGCAGCGCTGGGGCAACAACTCGGAACACTGAAGCTTTCTTT
CASSAGATTRNTEAFF
>NA|many|TRBJ1-2|TRBV20-1
TGCAGTGCTAGAGGGGGCACAGGATATGGCTACACCTTC
CSARGGTGYGYTF
>NA|NA|TRBJ2-2|TRBV6-1
TGTGCCAGCGGCCGGAGATACGGGGAGCTGTTTTTT
CASGRRYGELFF
>TRBD1|NA|TRBJ1-1|TRBV5-5
TGTGCCAGCAGCTTTTACAGGGGGCAGGGAGCTTTCTTT
CASSFYRGQGAFF
>NA|many|TRBJ2-1|TRBV20-1
TGCAGTGCTAGTGGGCCTGGGGCCTACAATGAGCAGTTCTTC
CSASGPGAYNEQFF
>TRBD1|NA|TRBJ2-1|TRBV5-1
TGCGCCACCCGAGACTCGACAGGGGCCAATGAGCAGTTCTTC
CATRDSTGANEQFF
>NA|NA|TRBJ2-3|TRBV9
TGTGCCAGCACCCGAAGGGGTCTAGGCACAGATACGCAGTATTTT
CASTRRGLGTDTQYF
>NA|NA|TRBJ2-3|TRBV5-6
TGTGCCAGCAGCTTGGGTGGACTTTTGGTAGATACGCAGTATTTT
CASSLGGLLVDTQYF
>TRBD1|once|TRBJ1-1|TRBV29-1
TGCAGCGCGGGGGGACAGTTCACCCTGGGAGCTTTCTTT
CSAGGQFTLGAFF
>NA|NA|TRBJ1-1|TRBV6-5
TGTGCCAGCAGTTACTTTGGAGGGTTGAACACTGAAGCTTTCTTT
CASSYFGGLNTEAFF
>NA|NA|TRBJ1-2|TRBV4-2
TGTGCCAGCAGCCAACCGTCCAGGGGTTGGGATGGCTACACCTTC
CASSQPSRGWDGYTF
>TRBD1|NA|TRBJ1-2|TRBV29-1
TGCAGCGTGGGACAGGGGGAGAGTGGCTACACCTTC
CSVGQGESGYTF
>NA|NA|TRBJ2-5|TRBV7-2
TGTGCCAGCAGGGGGGCGTACCGGGAGACCCAGTACTTC
CASRGAYRETQYF
>NA|NA|TRBJ2-7|TRBV15
TGTGCCACCAGCAGAGGCATACCATACGAGCAGTACTTC
CATSRGIPYEQYF
>TRBD2|NA|TRBJ2-7|TRBV20-1
TGCAGTGCACGACCCGGGGGGTTCGGCGGCGAGCAGTACTTC
CSARPGGFGGEQYF
>TRBD1|NA|TRBJ2-7|TRBV27
TGTGCCAGCAGTTTATCACAGGGGGCGTTGGACGAGCAGTACTTC
CASSLSQGALDEQYF
>NA|many|TRBJ2-5|TRBV7-3
TGTGCCAGCAGCTTAGCAAGGAAAGAGACCCAGTACTTC
CASSLARKETQYF
>NA|NA|TRBJ2-7|TRBV20-1
TGCAGTGTTAGCCCTCGGACTCCCTACGAGCAGTACTTC
CSVSPRTPYEQYF
>NA|few|TRBJ1-2|TRBV6-5
TGTGCCAGCAGTTACCTGATACGACAGAAGACCTATGGCTACACCTTC
CASSYLIRQKTYGYTF
>NA|NA|TRBJ2-2|TRBV13
TGTGCCAGCAGCGTTCGGGCGGAGCTGTTTTTT
CASSVRAELFF
>NA|NA|TRBJ2-1|TRBV5-6
TGTGCCAGCAGCGTCCACAATGAGCAGTTCTTC
CASSVHNEQFF
>NA|NA|TRBJ1-2|TRBV28
TGTGCCAGTCAGGGTTTCTATGGCTACACCTTC
CASQGFYGYTF
>NA|few|TRBJ2-7|TRBV20-1
TGCAGTGCTAGTGGGGGGCTTCAGGGGACCTACGAGCAGTACTTC
CSASGGLQGTYEQYF
>NA|NA|TRBJ2-1|TRBV10-3
TGTGCCATCAGTGAGGCGGGGGCCCCCACAGGGCAGTTCTTC
CAISEAGAPTGQFF
>NA|few|TRBJ1-1|TRBV27
TGTGCCAGCCTTACGCCTACGGGAAATGAAGCTTTCTTT
CASLTPTGNEAFF
>NA|NA|TRBJ1-5|TRBV15
TGTGCCACCAGCACCGGGACATTCAATCAGCCCCAGCATTTT
CATSTGTFNQPQHF
>NA|NA|TRBJ2-7|TRBV7-6
TGTGCCAGCAGCTTAGTATCCAGCTACTCCTACGAGCAGTACTTC
CASSLVSSYSYEQYF